This T cell receptor (beta chain) was sequenced for a study of neurological immune-mediated disorders. 5'RACE employing 10-nucleotide random UMIs yielded the cDNA. TCRdb re-derived calls from the 5' RACE reads in MiXCR, one entry per CDR3 protein. The sample consists of roughly 60,000 distinct CDR3 sequences, about an eighth of them appearing once. This clonotype showed up many times. Unsorted libraries were prepared from 2 million PBMCs held at -80 C. Germline-derived CDR1 and CDR2 are SGHDT and YYEEEE. CDR3 length equals 14 residues. V lost 3 bases, J lost 7 bases, and 16 bases lay in between. This chain uses TRBV5-6 with TRBJ1-1; possibly TRBD1 for D (5 bases). The sequencing input was PBMCs. This receptor was obtained from a man aged 55-75 years in good health. CDR3 amino acids: CASSWGDWRGEAFF. The DNA of the CDR3 is TGTGCCAGCAGCTGGGGGGACTGGCGGGGTGAAGCTTTCTTT.